This TCR beta chain was captured by sequencing in a study of blood T cell dynamics during melanoma immunotherapy. V shed 2 bases and J shed 0 bases, with 10 bases lying between them. Germline V gene lookup returns CDR1 SGHAT and CDR2 FQNNGV. The CDR3 totals 15 residues. Sample time point: week 3, after first cycle of checkpoint inhibitor. The method was immunoSEQ multiplex PCR; TCRdb's version includes in-frame clones alone and lacks a portion of them. In the table there are about 7,000 clones, roughly 85% of which are singletons. This clonotype was obtained from a human donor with melanoma. Some clones in this sample may be carry-over from other donors' samples. Sequencing used blood, obtained from a patient treated with checkpoint blockade. This chain connects TRBV11-2 to TRBJ1-2; D remains ambiguous. CDR3 coding DNA: TGTGCCAGCAGCTTAAACGCGGGGACTAACTATGGCTACACCTTC. Translation gives CASSLNAGTNYGYTF.